This TCR beta chain was sequenced during a study of blood T cell repertoires in COVID-19 (dated by TCRdb to the early 2020s). Regarding the research as a whole: Collaborator samples came from the United States, Italy and Spain and covered acute and convalescent phases of COVID-19. The prospective study material was composed of cDNA or gDNA derived from T cells, B-cell-depleted T cells, or PBMCs. Where available, HLA class I and class II types were taken from metadata supplied by the sample provider and were not determined by assay-based typing. The repertoires were released in a freely available public database intended as a resource for research on the immune response to SARS-CoV-2. The dataset comprised deeply sampled blood TCRbeta repertoires from subjects exposed to, actively infected with, or recovered from COVID-19. The samples were drawn from two sources: the first 160 participants of the ongoing ImmuneRACE study, and some 1,300 subjects contributed by 6 global collaborators. The sample metadata nearly always contained a de-identified subject ID, COVID-19 status, age in years and sex.

Collaborating institutions collected whole blood in K2EDTA tubes following their own protocols. For TCRbeta analysis, collaborators shipped samples as frozen whole blood, isolated PBMCs, or DNA extracted from either of those sample types. Broader findings and caveats from the paper: The quantity of clinical and demographic metadata differed by source and by participant and was supplied without curation.

Looking up the germline V gene yields CDR1 ENHRY and CDR2 SYGVKD. Counted from cysteine to phenylalanine, this CDR3 has 16 amino acids. Here the CDR3 DNA is all that survives: 48 bases in frame from base 1. V drops 2 bases and J drops 5 bases, leaving 13 bases in between. The immunoSEQ Assay, a bias-controlled multiplex PCR, was used to amplify TCRbeta CDR3 regions from genomic DNA. The published analysis was carried out like this. Nucleated cell counts per sample were estimated from amplification of reference gene primers within the assay. To quantify the absolute abundance of each unique TCRbeta CDR3 rearrangement, sequence reads were collapsed and filtered. For each sample, productive Simpson clonality was calculated as the square root of Simpson's diversity index over productive rearrangements. TCRdb took over this immuneACCESS table, retaining in-frame rearrangements with V and J assigned. Such tables are incomplete; in checked studies, under half of the missing clones stem from an unresolved V gene, and the remainder is unexplained. The V and J calls and the clone size are those of that table, but D and trimming were determined from the DNA. This sample lists approximately 150,000 clones; around nine tenths were detected once. The ten largest clones add up to roughly a sixth of the sample.

Turning to this clone: Its recognized antigen is unknown. Base qualities are not provided; no much larger clone lies one nucleotide away.

The clonotype was recovered from a man aged 50-60 years with active or convalescent COVID-19. The chain uses TRBV10-3 and TRBJ1-6; TRBD1 is a weak D gene call, 5 bases matching. The sample comprised peripheral blood. The nucleotides are TGTGCCATCAGTGAGGCCCAGGGTCTCAATAATTCACCCCTCCACTTT. Translated, it reads CAISEAQGLNNSPLHF.